This T cell receptor (beta chain) is drawn from a study of T-cell reconstitution after alpha-beta-depleted transplantation in children. The study's findings and limits: From surviving recipient T cells and thymic progenitors came the high day-60 TCRbeta diversity observed in some patients. At the one-year point after transplant, T-cell counts and TCRbeta diversity were found to come mostly from T cells that had been newly produced. At around two months after transplant, the alpha-beta T cells were reportedly derived from several hundred expanded clones that came from non-depleted graft cells.

Unique molecular identifiers were incorporated when the TCRbeta library was constructed. TCRdb re-derived calls from the PCR reads in MiXCR, one entry per CDR3 protein. The table lists about 600,000 distinct CDR3 sequences, under 15% of them singletons, with 2% to 2.5% in the top ten. This clonotype was counted many times. Its antigen remains unknown. Germline V CDR1 and CDR2: MNHEY, SMNVEV (reference sequence). V shed 3 bases and J shed 3 bases, with 18 bases lying between them. There are 16 residues in the CDR3. The material sequenced was PBMCs, mostly from graft donor cells, taken 360 days after TCRalphabeta/CD19-depleted stem cell transplant. The source of this sequence is a male patient between 5 and 17 years old who had a stem cell transplant for acute myeloid leukemia, so the T cells may come from the graft donor. V and J are TRBV27 and TRBJ2-7; D might be TRBD2 (7 bases). The CDR3 DNA follows: TGTGCCAGCAGTTTCATCGGGGGGACACCTAGCTACGAGCAGTACTTC. Translated: CASSFIGGTPSYEQYF.